The clone carrying this T cell receptor beta chain was counted between two and nine times. The data belong to a study of blood T cell repertoires in COVID-19. With V trimmed by 5 bases and J by 6 bases, 5 bases remained unmatched. The CDR3 runs to 12 residues. Germline-derived CDR1 and CDR2 are SQVTM and ANQGSEA. Source study methods: The authors estimated nucleated cell counts from reference gene primer amplification. Assay used: immunoSEQ multiplex PCR; TCRdb lists only in-frame clones, some missing. D and trimming come from the DNA, and the V and J calls and clone size come from that table. The sample includes over 250,000 clones, 70% to 90% of them seen just once.

Sequencing used peripheral blood. This sequence originates from a woman aged 60-70 years with acute or convalescent COVID-19. This chain connects TRBV29-1 to TRBJ1-2; 8 bases fit TRBD1. In DNA form, the CDR3 reads TGCAGCGTTTGGACAGGGAGGAATGGCTACACCTTC. Protein sequence: CSVWTGRNGYTF.